Here is one T cell receptor (beta chain) with its context. The V gene's germline CDR1 is GTSNPN and CDR2 SVGIG (reference sequence). V was shortened by 2 bases and J by 2 bases, with 10 bases between the two germline ends. This CDR3 contains 14 residues. The data were taken from a study of technical replicates of blood from a handful of donors. Produced via immunoSEQ multiplex PCR; TCRdb's table is partial and in-frame only. The data contain about 70,000 clones, roughly 96% of them seen just once; the ten biggest clones take up over 0.2%. This sequence originates from a human donor in good health. The sequenced sample consisted of T cells isolated from PBMCs. The V gene is TRBV30, the J gene TRBJ1-5; D might be TRBD1 (6 bases). The CDR3 DNA reads as TGTGCCTGGAGTTTGAACAGGGGCAATCAGCCCCAGCATTTT. This translates into CAWSLNRGNQPQHF.